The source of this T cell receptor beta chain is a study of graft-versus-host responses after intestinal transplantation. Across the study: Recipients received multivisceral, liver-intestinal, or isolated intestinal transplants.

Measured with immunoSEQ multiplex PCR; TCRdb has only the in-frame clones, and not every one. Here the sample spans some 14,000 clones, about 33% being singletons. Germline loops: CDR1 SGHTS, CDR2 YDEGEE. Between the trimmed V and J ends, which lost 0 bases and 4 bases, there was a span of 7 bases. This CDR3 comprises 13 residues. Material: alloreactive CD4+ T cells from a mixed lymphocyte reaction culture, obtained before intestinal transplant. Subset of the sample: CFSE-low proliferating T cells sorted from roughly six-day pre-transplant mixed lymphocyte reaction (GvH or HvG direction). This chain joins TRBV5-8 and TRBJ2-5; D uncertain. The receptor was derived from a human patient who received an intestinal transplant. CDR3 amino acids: CASSLEARETQYF. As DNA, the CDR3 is TGTGCCAGCAGCTTGGAGGCTAGAGAGACCCAGTACTTC.